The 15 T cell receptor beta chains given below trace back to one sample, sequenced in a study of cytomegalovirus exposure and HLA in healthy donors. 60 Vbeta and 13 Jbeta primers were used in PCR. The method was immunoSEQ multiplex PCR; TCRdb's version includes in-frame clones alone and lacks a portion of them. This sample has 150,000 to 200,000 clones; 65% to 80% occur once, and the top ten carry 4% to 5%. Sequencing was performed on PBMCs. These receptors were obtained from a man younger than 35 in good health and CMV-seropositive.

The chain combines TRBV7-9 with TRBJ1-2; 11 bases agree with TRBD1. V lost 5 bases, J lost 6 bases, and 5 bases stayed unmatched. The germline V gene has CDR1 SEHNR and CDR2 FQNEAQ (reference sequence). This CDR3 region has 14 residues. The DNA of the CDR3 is TGTGCCAGCAGCCCCGGACAGGGGGCGGATGGCTACACCTTC. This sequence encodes CASSPGQGADGYTF.

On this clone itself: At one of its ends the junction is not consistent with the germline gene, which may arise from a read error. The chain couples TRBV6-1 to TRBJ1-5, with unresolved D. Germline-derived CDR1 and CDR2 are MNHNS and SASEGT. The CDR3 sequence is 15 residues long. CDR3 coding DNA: TGTGCCAGCAGTGAGGGGAGCCAGAGCAATCAGTCCCAGCATTTT. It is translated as CASSEGSQSNQSQHF.

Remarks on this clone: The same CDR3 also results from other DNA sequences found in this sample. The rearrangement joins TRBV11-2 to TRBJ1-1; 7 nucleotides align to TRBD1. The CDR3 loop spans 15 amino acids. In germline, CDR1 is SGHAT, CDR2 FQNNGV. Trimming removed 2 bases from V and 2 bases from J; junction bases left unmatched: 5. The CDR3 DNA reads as TGTGCCAGCAGCTTACTGACAGGGCAAAACACTGAAGCTTTCTTT. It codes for CASSLLTGQNTEAFF.

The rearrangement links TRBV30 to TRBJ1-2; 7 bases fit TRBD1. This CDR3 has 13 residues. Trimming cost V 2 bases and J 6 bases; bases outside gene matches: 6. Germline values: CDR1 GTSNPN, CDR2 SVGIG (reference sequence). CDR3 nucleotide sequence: TGTGCCTGGAGTCTACAGGGGAAGAATGGCTACACCTTC. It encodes CAWSLQGKNGYTF.

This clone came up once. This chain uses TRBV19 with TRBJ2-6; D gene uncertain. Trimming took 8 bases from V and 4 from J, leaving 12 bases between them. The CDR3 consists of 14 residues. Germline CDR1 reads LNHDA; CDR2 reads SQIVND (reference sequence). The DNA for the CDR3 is TGTGCCAGTCACCCGGGTGCCGGGGCCAACGTCCTGACTTTC. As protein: CASHPGAGANVLTF. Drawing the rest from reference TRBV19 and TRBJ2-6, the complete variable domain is DGGITQSPKYLFRKEGQNVTLSCEQNLNHDAMYWYRQDPGQGLRLIYYSQIVNDFQKGDIAEGYSVSREKKESFPLTVTSAQKNPTAFYLCASHPGAGANVLTFGAGSRLTVL.

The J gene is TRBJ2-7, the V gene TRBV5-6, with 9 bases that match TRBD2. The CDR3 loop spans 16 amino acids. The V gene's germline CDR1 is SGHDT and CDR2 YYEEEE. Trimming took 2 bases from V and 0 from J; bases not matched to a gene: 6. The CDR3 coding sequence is TGTGCCAGCAGCTTTCTAAGTAGCGGGAGCTCCTACGAGCAGTACGTC. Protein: CASSFLSSGSSYEQYV.

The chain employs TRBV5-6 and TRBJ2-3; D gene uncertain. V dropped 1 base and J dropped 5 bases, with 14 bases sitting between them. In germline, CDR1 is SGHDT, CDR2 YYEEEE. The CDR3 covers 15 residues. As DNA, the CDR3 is TGTGCCAGCAGCTTGAGGCAGGTACCTGGAGATACGCAGTATTTT. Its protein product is CASSLRQVPGDTQYF.

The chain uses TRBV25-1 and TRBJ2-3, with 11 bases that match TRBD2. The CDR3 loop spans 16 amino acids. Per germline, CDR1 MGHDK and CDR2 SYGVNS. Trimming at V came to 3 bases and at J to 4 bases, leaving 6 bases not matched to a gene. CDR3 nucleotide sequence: TGTGCCAGCAGTGAGGGGACTAGCGGACTGGCAGATACGCAGTATTTT. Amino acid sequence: CASSEGTSGLADTQYF.

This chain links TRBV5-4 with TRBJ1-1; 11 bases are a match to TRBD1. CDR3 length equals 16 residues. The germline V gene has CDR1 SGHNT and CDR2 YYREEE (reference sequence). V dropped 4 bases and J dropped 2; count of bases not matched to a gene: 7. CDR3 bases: TGTGCCAGCAGCCTGGATGGACAGGGGGCTAACACTGAAGCTTTCTTT. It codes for CASSLDGQGANTEAFF. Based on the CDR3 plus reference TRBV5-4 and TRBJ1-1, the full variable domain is ETGVTQSPTHLIKTRGQQVTLRCSSQSGHNTVSWYQQALGQGPQFIFQYYREEENGRGNFPPRFSGLQFPNYSSELNVNALELDDSALYLCASSLDGQGANTEAFFGQGTRLTVV.

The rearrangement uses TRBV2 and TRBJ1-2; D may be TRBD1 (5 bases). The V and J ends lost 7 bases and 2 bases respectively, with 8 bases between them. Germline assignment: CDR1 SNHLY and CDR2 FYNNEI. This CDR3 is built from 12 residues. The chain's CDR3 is CASTTGNYGYTF. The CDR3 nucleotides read TGTGCCAGCACCACAGGAAACTATGGCTACACCTTC.

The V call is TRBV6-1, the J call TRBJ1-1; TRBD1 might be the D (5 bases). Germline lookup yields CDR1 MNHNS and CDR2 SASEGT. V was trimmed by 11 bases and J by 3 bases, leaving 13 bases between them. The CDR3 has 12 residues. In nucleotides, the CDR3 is TGTGCCGGGGGGAGAAAGGACACTGAAGCTTTCTTT. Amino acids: CAGGRKDTEAFF.

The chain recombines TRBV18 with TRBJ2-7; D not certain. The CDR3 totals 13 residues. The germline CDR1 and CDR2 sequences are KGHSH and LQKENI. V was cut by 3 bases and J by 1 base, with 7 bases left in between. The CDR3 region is CASSPSASYEQYV. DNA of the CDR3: TGTGCCAGCTCACCTTCAGCGTCCTACGAGCAGTACGTC.

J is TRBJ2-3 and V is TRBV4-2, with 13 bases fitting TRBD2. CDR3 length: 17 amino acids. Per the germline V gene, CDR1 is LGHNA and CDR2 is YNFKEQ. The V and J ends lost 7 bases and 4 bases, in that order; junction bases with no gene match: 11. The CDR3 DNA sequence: TGTGCCAGCAAAGACATGCGGACTAGCGGGGGATCAGATACGCAGTATTTT. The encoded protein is CASKDMRTSGGSDTQYF.

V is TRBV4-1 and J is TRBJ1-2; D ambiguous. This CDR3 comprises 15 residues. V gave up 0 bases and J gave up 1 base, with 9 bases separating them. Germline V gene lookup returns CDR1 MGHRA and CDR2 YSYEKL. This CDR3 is CASSQDLPGNYGYTF. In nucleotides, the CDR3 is TGCGCCAGCAGCCAAGATCTCCCGGGTAACTATGGCTACACCTTC.

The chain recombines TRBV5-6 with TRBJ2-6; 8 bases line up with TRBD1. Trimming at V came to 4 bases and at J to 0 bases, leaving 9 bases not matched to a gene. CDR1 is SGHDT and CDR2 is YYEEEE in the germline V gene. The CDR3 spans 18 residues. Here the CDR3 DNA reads TGTGCCAGCAGCCGCGGGACAGGCGCTGTCTCTGGGGCCAACGTCCTGACTTTC. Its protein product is CASSRGTGAVSGANVLTF.